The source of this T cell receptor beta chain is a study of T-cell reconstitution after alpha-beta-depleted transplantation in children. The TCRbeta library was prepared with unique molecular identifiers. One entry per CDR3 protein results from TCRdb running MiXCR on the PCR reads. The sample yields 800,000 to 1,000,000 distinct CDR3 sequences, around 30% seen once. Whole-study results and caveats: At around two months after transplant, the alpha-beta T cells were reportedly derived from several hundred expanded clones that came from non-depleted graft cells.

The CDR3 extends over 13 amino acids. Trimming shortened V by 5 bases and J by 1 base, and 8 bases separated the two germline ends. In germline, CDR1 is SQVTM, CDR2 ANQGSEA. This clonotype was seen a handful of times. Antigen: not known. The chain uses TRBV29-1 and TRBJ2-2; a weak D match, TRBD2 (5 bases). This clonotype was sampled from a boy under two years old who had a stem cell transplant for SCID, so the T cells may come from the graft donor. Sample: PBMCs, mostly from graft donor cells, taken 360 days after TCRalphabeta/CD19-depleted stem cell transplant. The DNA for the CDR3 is TGCAGCGTTCCGGGGTGGAACACCGGGGAGCTGTTTTTT. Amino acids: CSVPGWNTGELFF.